These 23 T cell receptor beta chains were all obtained from the same sample, sequenced in a study of blood T cell repertoires in COVID-19. The repertoire was sequenced with immunoSEQ multiplex PCR; TCRdb's copy has only in-frame clones and lacks some. The data hold 320,000 or so clones, with approximately 84% observed a single time. Input material: PBMCs or T cells enriched from blood (not recorded which). The source of these receptors is a woman aged 30 to 39 who had recovered from COVID-19.

This sequence joins TRBV4-1 and TRBJ2-5, with TRBD1 as a possible D gene (6 bases). The germline V gene encodes CDR1 MGHRA and CDR2 YSYEKL. CDR3 length: 15 residues. V gave up 3 bases and J gave up 4 bases, with 15 bases separating them. The CDR3 DNA reads as TGCGCCAGCAGCCATACCACAGGGCGTTCAGAGACCCAGTACTTC. The encoded protein is CASSHTTGRSETQYF.

V is TRBV2 and J is TRBJ1-3; TRBD1 might be the D (6 bases). Between the trimmed V and J ends, which lost 1 base and 2 bases, there was a span of 9 bases. Germline V gene data show CDR1 as SNHLY and CDR2 as FYNNEI. CDR3 size: 15 residues. In DNA, the CDR3 is TGTGCCAGCAGTGAAGACAGGGTAACTGGAAACACCATATATTTT. This encodes CASSEDRVTGNTIYF.

The sample holds one count of this clone. V usage is TRBV28 and J usage is TRBJ2-7; 10 positions match TRBD1. CDR1 and CDR2 (germline): MDHEN, SYDVKM. The CDR3 extends over 15 amino acids. The junction had 9 bases not matched to a gene; V was cut back by 5 bases and J by 5 bases. The CDR3, as DNA: TGTGCCAGCAGTCCCGCCCCGACAGGGGGCCACGAGCAGTACTTC. Translated: CASSPAPTGGHEQYF.

Details on this clone: Other DNA sequences from this sample encode an identical CDR3 as well. The chain uses TRBV7-9 and TRBJ1-2; a weak D match, TRBD1 (5 bases). The V gene lost 4 bases and the J gene lost 8 bases, with 8 bases spanning the gap. Germline-derived CDR1 and CDR2 are SEHNR and FQNEAQ (reference sequence). CDR3 size: 11 residues. CDR3 region: CASSSGGGYTF. In DNA form, the CDR3 reads TGTGCCAGCAGCTCGGGGGGAGGCTACACCTTC. Full variable domain (remainder filled in from reference TRBV7-9 and TRBJ1-2): DTGVSQNPRHKITKRGQNVTFRCDPISEHNRLYWYRQTLGQGPEFLTYFQNEAQLEKSRLLSDRFSAERPKGSFSTLEIQRTEQGDSAMYLCASSSGGGYTFGSGTRLTVV.

The genes are TRBV12-5 and TRBJ2-7; possibly TRBD1 for D (6 bases). Trimming removed 4 bases from V and 0 bases from J, with 16 bases in between. Germline V CDR1 and CDR2: LGHNT, FRNRAP. There are 16 residues in the CDR3. This CDR3 is CASGSVDRKYSYEQYF. In DNA form, the CDR3 reads TGTGCTAGTGGTTCCGTTGACAGGAAATACTCCTACGAGCAGTACTTC.

V usage is TRBV19 and J usage is TRBJ1-6; D gene unclear. The CDR3 extends over 17 amino acids. CDR1 and CDR2 from the germline V gene are LNHDA and SQIVND (reference sequence). The V and J ends lost 6 bases and 4 bases respectively, with 19 bases between them. The CDR3 coding sequence is TGTGCCAGTAGCCCCCCCGGAGGGTACGAGTATAATTCACCCCTCCACTTT. Amino acid sequence: CASSPPGGYEYNSPLHF.

The table lists this clone with a few counts. This chain connects TRBV3-1 (or the pseudogene TRBV3-2) to TRBJ1-2, with unresolved D. Germline CDR1 reads LGHDT; CDR2 reads YNNKEL (reference sequence). The CDR3 spans 15 residues. Trimming stripped 0 bases from V and 4 bases from J, with 12 bases between. For the CDR3, the DNA is TGTGCCAGCAGCCAAGATGACGGTACGGGCTATGGCTACACCTTC. It encodes CASSQDDGTGYGYTF.

The chain is built from TRBV19 and TRBJ2-5, with 9 positions matching TRBD2. Germline assignment: CDR1 LNHDA and CDR2 SQIVND (reference sequence). This CDR3 region has 15 residues. V gave up 5 bases and J gave up 4 bases; unmatched junction bases: 8. The CDR3 region is CASSPGGGAPETQYF. As DNA, the CDR3 is TGTGCCAGTAGTCCGGGCGGGGGGGCCCCAGAGACCCAGTACTTC.

There are a few counts of this clone. This chain joins TRBV7-9 and TRBJ2-5, with D uncertain. V shed 5 bases and J shed 4 bases, with 17 bases lying between them. CDR1 and CDR2 (germline): SEHNR, FQNEAQ (reference sequence). The CDR3 spans 15 residues. CDR3 region: CASSLGSMSGETQYF. The DNA of the CDR3 is TGTGCCAGCAGCCTAGGTTCGATGAGTGGAGAGACCCAGTACTTC.

A single count supports this clone. This chain joins TRBV3-1 (or the pseudogene TRBV3-2) and TRBJ1-2; a weak D match, TRBD1 (6 bases). The germline CDR1 and CDR2 sequences are LGHDT and YNNKEL (reference sequence). There are 13 residues in the CDR3. V was trimmed by 5 bases and J by 4 bases, leaving 11 bases between them. For the CDR3, the DNA is TGTGCCAGCAGCGACGGGGGGCCCTATGGCTACACCTTC. Its translation is CASSDGGPYGYTF.

The chain employs TRBV27 and TRBJ1-4; D uncertain. Trimming cost V 3 bases and J 3 bases, with 5 bases left between them. The CDR3 loop spans 13 amino acids. Germline V gene data show CDR1 as MNHEY and CDR2 as SMNVEV (reference sequence). The CDR3 protein is CASSLSSNEKLFF. The CDR3 nucleotides are TGTGCCAGCAGTTTGTCTTCTAATGAAAAACTGTTTTTT.

This clone was counted a few times. The genes are TRBV27 and TRBJ1-1; 9 bases are shared with TRBD1. The CDR3 is made up of 16 amino acids. Germline lookup yields CDR1 MNHEY and CDR2 SMNVEV (reference sequence). The junction had 7 bases not matched to a gene; V was cut back by 4 bases and J by 1 base. The CDR3 nucleotides are TGTGCCAGCAGTTCCTTTCGGACAGGGGCGAACACTGAAGCTTTCTTT. Translation gives CASSSFRTGANTEAFF.

V is TRBV30 and J is TRBJ2-5; no clear D gene. Trimming pared 3 bases from V and 4 bases from J, leaving 6 bases between. The germline V gene has CDR1 GTSNPN and CDR2 SVGIG (reference sequence). The CDR3 is made up of 11 amino acids. CDR3 loop: CAWSYGETQYF. The CDR3 nucleotides read TGTGCCTGGAGCTACGGAGAGACCCAGTACTTC.

For the CDR3, the DNA is TGTGCCAGCAGTCCAGAGCGGGGCGAGCAGTACTTC. Residues: CASSPERGEQYF. The V gene is TRBV28, the J gene TRBJ2-7, with 7 bases lining up with TRBD2. Germline loops: CDR1 MDHEN, CDR2 SYDVKM. Trimming cost V 5 bases and J 6 bases; bases outside gene matches: 4. This CDR3 comprises 12 residues.

V and J are TRBV18 and TRBJ1-2; 7 positions agree with TRBD1. With 3 bases clipped from V and 3 bases from J, the junction kept 7 bases outside the gene matches. Per the germline V gene, CDR1 is KGHSH and CDR2 is LQKENI. The CDR3 length is 15 residues. The CDR3 DNA follows: TGTGCCAGCTCACCTTCTGACAGGGTAGACTATGGCTACACCTTC. As protein: CASSPSDRVDYGYTF.

CDR3 nucleotide sequence: TGTGCCAGCACCGTACGGGGGGCGAATGAAAAACTGTTTTTT. This codes for CASTVRGANEKLFF. The V gene is TRBV19, the J gene TRBJ1-4, with D perhaps matching TRBD1 (6 bases). The germline V gene encodes CDR1 LNHDA and CDR2 SQIVND (reference sequence). V was cut by 9 bases and J by 5 bases, with 16 bases left in between. The CDR3 has 14 amino acids.

This chain connects TRBV5-6 to TRBJ1-5, with 8 bases lining up with TRBD1. CDR3 length equals 16 residues. The V and J ends lost 4 bases and 3 bases, in that order; junction bases with no gene match: 9. The germline V gene has CDR1 SGHDT and CDR2 YYEEEE. The CDR3 DNA follows: TGTGCCAGCAGCGGCGGGATCAGGGGGCACAATCAGCCCCAGCATTTT. Protein product: CASSGGIRGHNQPQHF.

The rearrangement links TRBV9 to TRBJ2-2; 9 bases align to TRBD1. V lost 0 bases to trimming and J lost 4 bases; unmatched junction nucleotides: 10. The V gene's germline CDR1 is SGDLS and CDR2 YYNGEE. The CDR3 is 18 residues long. DNA of the CDR3: TGTGCCAGCAGCGTAGAGGAGGGAGGGACAGGGCGCACCGGGGAGCTGTTTTTT. The encoded protein is CASSVEEGGTGRTGELFF.

The chain carries TRBV4-3 and TRBJ1-1; 9 bases map to TRBD1. After removal of 3 bases from V and 5 bases from J, the junction contained 7 bases not matched to a gene. This CDR3 has 15 amino acids. Germline V gives CDR1 LGHNA, CDR2 YSLEER. The chain's CDR3 is CASSQSRTGVTEAFF. Written as DNA, the CDR3 is TGCGCCAGCAGCCAGAGTAGGACAGGGGTTACTGAAGCTTTCTTT.

This clone was counted a single time. This chain links TRBV5-6 with TRBJ2-2; 7 bases are shared with TRBD1. The CDR3 is 18 residues long. V was clipped by 1 base and J by 5 bases; unmatched bases: 14. Germline V gene lookup returns CDR1 SGHDT and CDR2 YYEEEE. The CDR3 DNA reads as TGTGCCAGCAGCTTGTTCAGGGGGACACTAAATCCAACCGGGGAGCTGTTTTTT. This gives the protein CASSLFRGTLNPTGELFF.

This chain uses TRBV4-3 with TRBJ1-1; 8 bases align to TRBD1. The CDR3 runs to 16 residues. After removal of 0 bases from V and 5 bases from J, the junction contained 8 bases not matched to a gene. Germline V CDR1 and CDR2: LGHNA, YSLEER. DNA of the CDR3: TGCGCCAGCAGCCAAGATCCGCAGGGGGCGAGGACTGAAGCTTTCTTT. It codes for CASSQDPQGARTEAFF.

CDR3 DNA: TGTGCCATCACTCCTAGGGGCGGGGGGGCAACAGATACGCAGTATTTT. Translated, it gives CAITPRGGGATDTQYF. J is TRBJ2-3 and V is TRBV10-3; the match to TRBD2 covers 9 bases. Losses at the gene ends were 7 bases for V and 3 bases for J; bases not matched to a gene: 11. The germline V gene has CDR1 ENHRY and CDR2 SYGVKD. The CDR3 length is 16 residues.

This sequence joins TRBV29-1 and TRBJ2-5; perhaps TRBD1 as D (5 bases). V was clipped by 3 bases and J by 5 bases, with 10 bases between them. The germline CDR1 and CDR2 sequences are SQVTM and ANQGSEA. This CDR3 is 12 amino acids long. CDR3 protein: CSVDGRVETQYF. For the CDR3, the DNA is TGCAGCGTTGATGGCAGGGTGGAGACCCAGTACTTC.